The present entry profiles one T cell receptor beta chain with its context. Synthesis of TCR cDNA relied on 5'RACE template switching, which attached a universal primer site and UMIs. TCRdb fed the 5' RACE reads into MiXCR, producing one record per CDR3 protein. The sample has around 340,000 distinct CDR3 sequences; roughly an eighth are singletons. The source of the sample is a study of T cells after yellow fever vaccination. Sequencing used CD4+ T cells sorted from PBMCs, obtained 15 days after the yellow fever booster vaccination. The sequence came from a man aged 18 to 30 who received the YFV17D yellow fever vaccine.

The DNA for the CDR3 is TGTGCCAGCAGCACCCGAGCCCGGGGCGATGAGACCCAGTACTTC. Translation: CASSTRARGDETQYF. V usage is TRBV5-4 and J usage is TRBJ2-5; possibly TRBD1 or TRBD2 for D (5 bases each). The germline V gene encodes CDR1 SGHNT and CDR2 YYREEE (reference sequence). The CDR3 extends over 15 amino acids. V lost 4 bases and J 5 bases, leaving 18 bases between the germline ends.